This TCR beta chain was retrieved from a study of PD-1 blockade in mismatch repair-deficient tumors (dated by TCRdb to the late 2010s). Regarding the research as a whole: Between late 2013 and September 2016, approximately 90 consecutive patients with around twelve mismatch repair-deficient cancer types, all previously treated and progressing, were enrolled in the trial. Tumor-associated T cell clones were tracked in the peripheral blood of patients responding to PD-1 blockade by deep sequencing of TCR CDR3 regions. The paper's findings and limits, for the study overall: Clones residing in the tumor, which were often undetectable in blood before treatment, expanded quickly after pembrolizumab and then contracted, generally before radiologic responses.

This clone was seen only once. Its antigen is unknown. No base qualities exist here, and no much larger clone lies one base off it. V was cut back by 5 bases and J by 9 bases, leaving a gap of 11 bases between them. Reading the germline V gene (reference sequence) gives CDR1 SEHNR and CDR2 FQNEAQ. The CDR3 starts with the cysteine, ends with the phenylalanine, and has 12 residues. Only CDR3 DNA is held: 36 bases, read in frame from base 1. Mismatch repair deficiency was established in every enrolled patient by polymerase chain reaction or immunohistochemistry. A few patients who responded to pembrolizumab therapy underwent TCR sequencing. Pembrolizumab PD-1 blockade was prospectively tested in advanced mismatch repair-deficient cancers, regardless of tissue of origin, in the phase II trial. Peripheral blood T cell samples were gathered serially, both before PD-1 blockade started and at multiple time points afterward. Blood sampling times were expressed in weeks after the first pembrolizumab dose.

Library prep was done by the immunoSEQ multiplex PCR assay. TCRdb re-hosts the immuneACCESS table, in-frame sequences only. Its copies lack some clones; in the studies checked, an unresolved V gene accounts for under half of them, and the cause for the rest is not known. Present in this sample are roughly 79,000 clones, approximately 80% of which were seen just once. Of the sample, roughly 5.5% is held by the ten largest clones. The origin of this receptor is an adult with mismatch repair-deficient cancer. Recombination joined TRBV7-9 with TRBJ2-1; the D gene lacks a confident call. The sequences come from peripheral blood, collected 44 weeks after starting pembrolizumab. This receptor carries the CDR3 CASSPIAGEQFF. The base sequence is TGTGCCAGCAGCCCCATAGCTGGTGAGCAGTTCTTC.